The next 15 T cell receptor beta chains were all read from a single sample in a study of blood T cells in healthy people across ages. Through a sample-barcoded 5' primer and a J-beta primer mix, a second PCR was run for roughly 7 to 11 cycles. One entry per CDR3 protein, called by TCRdb with MiXCR from the 5' RACE reads. The sample lists around 1,800,000 distinct CDR3 sequences; approximately 39% were seen once. The sample comprised blood. The receptors stem from a human donor in good health.

In this sample, this clonotype turned up a few times. The chain links TRBV13 to TRBJ2-5; 12 bases line up with TRBD2. The CDR3 has 17 amino acids. Germline V gene sequence: CDR1 PRHDT, CDR2 FYEKMQ (reference sequence). With 6 bases clipped from V and 2 bases from J, the junction kept 10 bases outside the gene matches. DNA for the CDR3: TGTGCCAGCAGTCCCCCGACTAGCGGGGGCCCTCAAGAGACCCAGTACTTC. Its translation is CASSPPTSGGPQETQYF.

This clonotype was observed a handful of times. J is TRBJ2-5 and V is TRBV7-6; the match to TRBD2 covers 13 bases. V shed 0 bases, J shed 4 bases, and the junction held 2 bases outside the gene matches. CDR3 length: 16 residues. Germline assignment: CDR1 SGHVS and CDR2 FNYEAQ. In nucleotides, the CDR3 is TGTGCCAGCAGCTTAGCCCGACTAGCGGGGGGAGAGACCCAGTACTTC. This encodes CASSLARLAGGETQYF. The full variable domain, with the rest looked up from reference TRBV7-6 and TRBJ2-5, is GAGVSQSPRYKVTKRGQDVALRCDPISGHVSLYWYRQALGQGPEFLTYFNYEAQQDKSGLPNDRFSAERPEGSISTLTIQRTEQRDSAMYRCASSLARLAGGETQYFGPGTRLLVL.

This clonotype was detected ten times or more. This chain joins TRBV29-1 and TRBJ1-1; no clear D gene. The CDR3 has 12 residues. Germline V gives CDR1 SQVTM, CDR2 ANQGSEA. V dropped 6 bases and J dropped 6 bases, with 14 bases sitting between them. The CDR3 DNA reads TGCAGCGTCACCGCCCGCTACGCTGAAGCTTTCTTT. Protein product: CSVTARYAEAFF.

This clonotype was recorded a few times. This sequence joins TRBV23-1 and TRBJ2-7; D is possibly TRBD1 (6 bases). TRBV23-1 is annotated as an ORF whose role is uncertain. Deletions cut 1 base from V and 0 bases from J, with 13 bases between. The CDR3 is made up of 16 amino acids. The CDR3 nucleotides read TGCGCCAGCAGTCAATTGATTAAGGACAGCTCCTACGAGCAGTACTTC. This codes for CASSQLIKDSSYEQYF.

This clonotype was observed many times. V and J are TRBV4-1 and TRBJ2-1; 13 positions agree with TRBD2. CDR1 is MGHRA and CDR2 is YSYEKL in the germline V gene. This CDR3 comprises 19 residues. Unmatched junction bases numbered 11, after V lost 1 base and J lost 5 bases. Here the CDR3 reads CASSQVTSGGAGVNNEQFF. CDR3 DNA sequence: TGCGCCAGCAGCCAAGTTACTAGCGGGGGGGCCGGAGTTAACAATGAGCAGTTCTTC.

The rearrangement joins TRBV27 to TRBJ2-3, with D perhaps TRBD2 (6 bases). The CDR3 spans 16 residues. Trimming removed 5 bases from V and 6 bases from J, with 21 bases in between. Germline CDR1 reads MNHEY; CDR2 reads SMNVEV (reference sequence). The CDR3 DNA follows: TGTGCCAGCAGTCCCCAGGGCCAATATGGAGGGGATACGCAGTATTTT. It yields the protein CASSPQGQYGGDTQYF.

V usage is TRBV7-9 and J usage is TRBJ2-7, with D perhaps TRBD1 (5 bases). V lost 8 bases and J 1 base, leaving 15 bases between the germline ends. Germline V gives CDR1 SEHNR, CDR2 FQNEAQ (reference sequence). This CDR3 has 14 amino acids. CDR3 nucleotides: TGTGCCAGCGGAACAGGCGGACGGTCCTACGAGCAGTACTTC. Its translation is CASGTGGRSYEQYF.

The chain is built from TRBV24-1 and TRBJ2-3; TRBD2 is a possible D gene (6 bases). The germline CDR1 and CDR2 sequences are KGHDR and SFDVKD. The ends were cut back, 2 bases at V and 6 bases at J, with 20 bases in the middle. There are 17 residues in the CDR3. Here the CDR3 reads CATSDSPGRHNADTQYF. CDR3 DNA sequence: TGTGCCACCAGTGATTCCCCCGGGAGACACAATGCGGATACGCAGTATTTT.

This clonotype came up a few times. The rearrangement links TRBV7-2 to TRBJ2-3; 9 bases fit TRBD2. The CDR3 sequence is 18 residues long. With V trimmed by 1 base and J by 1 base, 9 bases remained unmatched. Germline V gives CDR1 SGHTA, CDR2 FQGNSA. The CDR3 DNA reads as TGTGCCAGCAGCTTAGTTGGGACTAGCATCGGAGGCACAGATACGCAGTATTTT. This codes for CASSLVGTSIGGTDTQYF.

The table lists this clonotype with a few counts. The rearrangement joins TRBV4-1 to TRBJ2-7; TRBD2 might be the D (7 bases). This CDR3 comprises 17 residues. CDR1 is MGHRA, CDR2 YSYEKL, per germline. Trimming stripped 0 bases from V and 4 bases from J, with 19 bases between. Here the CDR3 DNA reads TGCGCCAGCAGCCAAGATGGAGTAGGGGGGGGACTTTACGAGCAGTACTTC. Its translation: CASSQDGVGGGLYEQYF.

The chain joins TRBV12-3 or TRBV12-4 to TRBJ2-7, with 7 positions matching TRBD2. The V segment lost 7 bases and the J segment 5 bases; nucleotides outside the gene matches: 11. The CDR3 loop spans 14 amino acids. CDR3 sequence (DNA): TGTGCCAGCATGAGCGGGGAGTCCCCTGACGAGCAGTACTTC. This gives the protein CASMSGESPDEQYF.

The chain combines TRBV5-6 with TRBJ2-1, with D unresolved. The CDR3 length is 12 residues. Germline CDR1 and CDR2: SGHDT and YYEEEE. The ends were cut back, 2 bases at V and 14 bases at J, with 14 bases in the middle. CDR3 coding DNA: TGTGCCAGCAGCTTTGGTAATGATATGGAGTTCTTC. Its translation: CASSFGNDMEFF.

In DNA, the CDR3 is TGTGCCAGCAGCCCCCTCACAGGGGGCGCCGGCCGGAACACTGAAGCTTTCTTT. Its protein is CASSPLTGGAGRNTEAFF. The rearrangement joins TRBV6-1 to TRBJ1-1; 9 nucleotides agree with TRBD1. V was clipped by 6 bases and J by 1 base; unmatched bases: 15. This CDR3 spans 18 amino acids. In germline, CDR1 is MNHNS, CDR2 SASEGT.

This clonotype was observed at least ten times. The chain is built from TRBV18 and TRBJ2-7; TRBD1 might be the D (6 bases). V was shortened by 8 bases and J by 2 bases, with 16 bases between the two germline ends. This CDR3 contains 14 residues. Germline assignment: CDR1 KGHSH and CDR2 LQKENI. For the CDR3, the DNA is TGTGCCAGCAGCCCAGGCAGGGGTACCTACGAGCAGTACTTC. Translation: CASSPGRGTYEQYF. The entire variable domain, with the rest obtained from reference TRBV18 and TRBJ2-7, is as follows: NAGVMQNPRHLVRRRGQEARLRCSPMKGHSHVYWYRQLPEEGLKFMVYLQKENIIDESGMPKERFSAEFPKEGPSILRIQQVVRGDSAAYFCASSPGRGTYEQYFGPGTRLTVT.

This clonotype was seen a single time. This chain uses TRBV7-2 with TRBJ1-2; 8 nucleotides line up with TRBD1. CDR3 length: 17 amino acids. Germline V gene data show CDR1 as SGHTA and CDR2 as FQGNSA. The trim removed 0 bases at V and 8 bases at J, leaving 14 bases unmatched. The chain's CDR3 is CASSLASTGATPRGYTF. CDR3 DNA sequence: TGTGCCAGCAGCTTAGCTTCGACAGGGGCAACTCCGCGAGGCTACACCTTC.